The 27 T cell receptor beta chains below were found in one sample sequenced in a study of metastatic and nonmetastatic thyroid tumors. No patient had received any treatment before thyroid surgery. With MiXCR, TCRdb reprocessed the PCR reads. The table includes about 23,000 clones, more than 20% detected once. The sequencing input was tumor tissue. The receptor source for this set is a male donor with papillary thyroid cancer or a benign thyroid nodule (not recorded which). Some clones in this sample may be carry-over from other donors' samples.

This clone was recorded many times. J is TRBJ2-7 and V is TRBV19; 11 bases are a match to TRBD1. The CDR3 runs 14 residues. Germline loops: CDR1 LNHDA, CDR2 SQIVND (reference sequence). V was pared by 6 bases and J by 7 bases, with 8 bases of the junction left unmatched. The CDR3 DNA reads TGTGCCAGTAGCGAAGGACAGGGGGCGCATGAGCAGTACTTC. Amino acid sequence: CASSEGQGAHEQYF.

This clone appeared many times. The chain links TRBV30 to TRBJ2-1; D uncertain. CDR1 GTSNPN and CDR2 SVGIG come from the germline V gene (reference sequence). V was pared by 0 bases and J by 2 bases, with 2 bases between. This CDR3 contains 12 residues. In DNA, the CDR3 is TGTGCCTGGAGTGTAACCTACAATGAGCAGTTCTTC. Translating it yields CAWSVTYNEQFF.

Of note for this clone: Given a much more abundant clone one base away, this may be a read error. The genes are TRBV29-1 and TRBJ2-7, with 7 positions matching TRBD2. CDR3 size: 14 residues. CDR1 SQVTM and CDR2 ANQGSEA come from the germline V gene. As DNA, the CDR3 is TGCAGCGTTGAGGCGGGAGCCAACTCCTACGATCAGTACTTC. Its translation: CSVEAGANSYDQYF.

There are a few counts of this clone. Germline and junction disagree at one end, which may indicate a read error. This chain uses TRBV29-1 with TRBJ2-7; D gene ambiguous. CDR1 is SQVTM, CDR2 ANQGSEA, per germline. The CDR3 runs to 13 residues. CDR3 sequence: CTVVGAGAYEQYF. CDR3 nucleotides: TGCACCGTTGTAGGTGCTGGAGCCTACGAGCAGTACTTC.

This clone was seen ten or more times. The gene calls are TRBV12-3 or TRBV12-4 and TRBJ2-3; TRBD1 might be the D (6 bases). This CDR3 has 18 residues. Trimming took off 7 bases at V and 2 bases at J, with 25 bases between the two ends. CDR3 in DNA: TGTGCCAGCACCTTTTCTCAACAGGGCCGACTCTTCACAGATACGCAGTATTTT. Its protein is CASTFSQQGRLFTDTQYF.

CDR3 nucleotides: TGCGCCAGCAGCTTGTGTTTGACATACACTGAAGCTTTCTTT. This sequence encodes CASSLCLTYTEAFF. The gene calls are TRBV5-1 and TRBJ1-1, with D unresolved. Per germline, CDR1 SGHRS and CDR2 YFSETQ. The CDR3 loop spans 14 amino acids. V was shortened by 1 base and J by 3 bases, with 10 bases between the two germline ends.

A remark on this clone: A much bigger clone sits one base away, suggesting this may be a read error. Other DNA sequences in this specimen translate into the identical CDR3. This rearrangement joins TRBV27 to TRBJ2-3, with a tentative D call TRBD2 (6 bases). CDR1 is MNHEY and CDR2 is SMNVEV in the germline V gene (reference sequence). Trimming took 5 bases from V and 0 from J, leaving 15 bases between them. The CDR3 is 16 amino acids. CDR3 amino acids: CASSPLSGPSTDTQYF. The CDR3 DNA follows: TGTGCCAGCAGTCCTCTTAGCGGTCCTAGCACAGATACGCAGTATTTT.

This clone came up many times. The chain recombines TRBV13 with TRBJ2-7, with unresolved D. Germline CDR1 is PRHDT and CDR2 is FYEKMQ (reference sequence). V lost 5 bases and J lost 0, with 5 bases in between. The CDR3 consists of 12 residues. CDR3 in amino acids: CASSPGSYEQYF. CDR3 nucleotides: TGTGCCAGCAGCCCCGGCTCCTACGAGCAGTACTTC.

The V call is TRBV20-1, the J call TRBJ2-7; 9 bases fit TRBD2. Per the germline V gene, CDR1 is DFQATT and CDR2 is SNEGSKA (reference sequence). The CDR3 length is 15 residues. Trimming at V came to 2 bases and at J to 6 bases, leaving 11 bases not matched to a gene. CDR3 in DNA: TGCAGTGCTAGAACCCCTAGCGGGACATGGGGCGAGCAGTACTTC. Translation: CSARTPSGTWGEQYF.

The sample holds many counts of this clone. This clone may be a read error of a much larger clone one base away. The chain links TRBV7-2 to TRBJ2-3, with D uncertain. The length of the CDR3 is 11 residues. Trimming cost V 3 bases and J 6 bases, with 4 bases left between them. Per germline, CDR1 SGHTA and CDR2 FQGNSA. Written as DNA, the CDR3 is TGTGCCAGCAGCTTTTTTGATACGCAGTATTTT. As protein: CASSFFDTQYF.

In this sample, this clone turned up many times. V gene TRBV10-3 combines with J gene TRBJ2-2; D is perhaps TRBD1 (6 bases). Trimming left V 6 bases short and J 3 bases short, with 17 bases between. The germline gives CDR1 ENHRY, CDR2 SYGVKD. This CDR3 is built from 16 residues. DNA of the CDR3: TGTGCCATCAGCCACGGACAGTCCGTGGACACCGGGGAGCTGTTTTTT. It translates to CAISHGQSVDTGELFF.

This clone came up many times. This chain links TRBV20-1 with TRBJ2-7, with D possibly TRBD2 on 5 matching bases. This CDR3 has 16 residues. The germline V gene has CDR1 DFQATT and CDR2 SNEGSKA (reference sequence). Trimming removed 1 base at V and 5 bases at J, with 21 bases between. The CDR3 sequence: CSARGVGAGAVHEQYF. The CDR3 coding sequence is TGCAGTGCTAGAGGGGTAGGCGCCGGAGCGGTCCACGAGCAGTACTTC.

This clone was counted ten times or more. The genes are TRBV20-1 and TRBJ2-2; 12 nucleotides align to TRBD2. CDR1 is DFQATT, CDR2 SNEGSKA, per germline (reference sequence). The CDR3 totals 15 residues. The ends lost 2 bases at V and 7 bases at J; junction bases unmatched: 5. The CDR3 nucleotides read TGCAGTGCTAGATTACTAGCGGGGGGTGGCGGGGAGCTGTTTTTT. Its translation is CSARLLAGGGGELFF.

This chain joins TRBV9 and TRBJ2-7; 8 nucleotides line up with TRBD1. After removal of 0 bases from V and 2 bases from J, the junction contained 7 bases not matched to a gene. In germline, CDR1 is SGDLS, CDR2 YYNGEE. CDR3 length: 16 residues. DNA for the CDR3: TGTGCCAGCAGCGTAGCCGGGACAGGTCATGCCTACGAGCAGTACTTC. It codes for CASSVAGTGHAYEQYF.

This clone was seen many times. This sample includes further DNA sequences coding for the same CDR3. J is TRBJ1-2 and V is TRBV4-1, with 8 nucleotides matching TRBD1. This CDR3 has 16 residues. The junction had 15 bases not matched to a gene; V was cut back by 3 bases and J by 9 bases. Germline V gene data show CDR1 as MGHRA and CDR2 as YSYEKL. CDR3 DNA: TGCGCCAGCAGCCAGCAGCGGACAGGGAGAATGGGGAGCTACACCTTC. Protein sequence: CASSQQRTGRMGSYTF.

There are a few counts of this clone. Being one base from a much bigger clone, this may be a read error. This chain links TRBV6-5 with TRBJ2-1; TRBD1 might be the D (5 bases). V gave up 1 base and J gave up 0 bases, with 16 bases separating them. This CDR3 is 18 amino acids long. In germline, CDR1 is MNHEY, CDR2 SVGAGI. The CDR3 reads CASSYYGWGRRSYNEQFF. The CDR3, as DNA: TGTGCCAGCAGTTACTATGGGTGGGGCCGCCGCTCCTACAATGAGCAGTTCTTC.

V gene TRBV7-2 combines with J gene TRBJ2-1; D is unresolved. With 6 bases removed from V and 6 bases from J, the gap between germline ends came to 12 bases. This CDR3 is 13 amino acids long. Germline CDR1 SGHTA, CDR2 FQGNSA. The CDR3 reads CASRWKVGNEQFF. DNA for the CDR3: TGTGCCAGCAGATGGAAAGTCGGCAATGAGCAGTTCTTC.

This clone was picked up many times. This chain connects TRBV2 to TRBJ2-2; TRBD1 or TRBD2 may be the D gene (5 bases each). In germline, CDR1 is SNHLY, CDR2 FYNNEI. The CDR3 is made up of 15 amino acids. Trimming took off 6 bases at V and 0 bases at J, with 11 bases between the two ends. The CDR3 spells CASSRGRTNTGELFF. The CDR3 DNA is TGTGCCAGCAGCCGGGGACGTACGAACACCGGGGAGCTGTTTTTT.

This clone turned up a few times. V gene TRBV2 combines with J gene TRBJ1-2, with D unresolved. The CDR3 is 15 amino acids. Trimming shortened V by 5 bases and J by 4 bases, and 17 bases separated the two germline ends. Germline CDR1 is SNHLY and CDR2 is FYNNEI. As DNA, the CDR3 is TGTGCCAGCAGTATTGGACCCTCCGGGTTCTATGGCTACACCTTC. It codes for CASSIGPSGFYGYTF.

A remark on this clone: A much larger clonotype is one base distant, so this may be a read error. The chain recombines TRBV12-3 or TRBV12-4 with TRBJ2-5; 7 positions agree with TRBD2. V lost 5 bases, J lost 8 bases, and 2 bases stayed unmatched. The CDR3 runs to 11 residues. The CDR3 DNA reads as TGTGCCAGCAGTGCGGGGGATACCCAGTACTTC. Residues: CASSAGDTQYF.

The chain combines TRBV28 with TRBJ2-2; D may match TRBD1 or TRBD2 (5 bases each). This CDR3 is built from 15 residues. Germline assignment: CDR1 MDHEN and CDR2 SYDVKM. Trimming stripped 2 bases from V and 9 bases from J, with 16 bases between. The CDR3: CASSLRWGKVRELFF. DNA of the CDR3: TGTGCCAGCAGTTTACGGTGGGGGAAGGTCCGGGAGCTGTTTTTT.

In its sample, this clone is medium-sized. The CDR3 region is CASRASVGGYTF. DNA of the CDR3: TGTGCCAGCAGAGCAAGCGTCGGGGGCTACACCTTC. This chain connects TRBV6-1 to TRBJ1-2; D uncertain. Germline CDR1 reads MNHNS; CDR2 reads SASEGT. This CDR3 is 12 amino acids long. Trimming removed 6 bases at V and 8 bases at J, with 13 bases between.

The chain is built from TRBV11-2 and TRBJ2-7; 8 nucleotides align to TRBD2. The trim removed 2 bases at V and 2 bases at J, leaving 17 bases unmatched. Germline loops: CDR1 SGHAT, CDR2 FQNNGV. This CDR3 is 19 amino acids long. In DNA, the CDR3 is TGTGCCAGCAGCTTACATGGTACTCTCTCGGGAGGGCCGACCTACGAGCAGTACTTC. It is translated as CASSLHGTLSGGPTYEQYF.

This clone was counted a few times. The rearrangement uses TRBV12-3 or TRBV12-4 and TRBJ2-7, with D tentatively TRBD1 (5 bases). The germline V and J ends were trimmed by 5 bases and 7 bases, with 15 bases remaining between them. CDR3 length equals 13 residues. The CDR3 nucleotides read TGTGCCAGCAGTGCGAGACAGCCGTTGGAGCAGTACTTC. Encoded protein: CASSARQPLEQYF.

In this sample, this clone is medium-sized. This chain uses TRBV7-8 with TRBJ2-7, with D hard to call. Per the germline V gene, CDR1 is SGHVS and CDR2 is FQNEAQ. The ends were cut back, 7 bases at V and 5 bases at J, with 12 bases in the middle. CDR3 length: 12 residues. As DNA, the CDR3 is TGTGCCAGCACCCTTTTTGGTCACGAGCAGTACTTC. This sequence encodes CASTLFGHEQYF.

This clone has a count of ten or more. The rearrangement joins TRBV7-2 to TRBJ2-7, with 8 bases lining up with TRBD2. With V trimmed by 8 bases and J by 2 bases, 8 bases remained unmatched. The germline V gene has CDR1 SGHTA and CDR2 FQGNSA. The CDR3 contains 14 residues. In DNA form, the CDR3 reads TGTGCCAGCGCACCTAGCGGGCTAGCCTACGAGCAGTACTTC. It specifies CASAPSGLAYEQYF.

This clone was recorded many times. The chain uses TRBV7-2 and TRBJ2-7, with 11 bases identical to TRBD1. The CDR3 contains 15 residues. Germline CDR1 is SGHTA and CDR2 is FQGNSA. V lost 5 bases, J lost 3 bases, and 6 bases stayed unmatched. The CDR3 bases are TGTGCCAGCAGCCCGGGGGGGACAGGGGGCTACGAGCAGTACTTC. This encodes CASSPGGTGGYEQYF. The full variable domain, its missing parts supplied by reference TRBV7-2 and TRBJ2-7, is GAGVSQSPSNKVTEKGKDVELRCDPISGHTALYWYRQSLGQGLEFLIYFQGNSAPDKSGLPSDRFSAERTGGSVSTLTIQRTQQEDSAVYLCASSPGGTGGYEQYFGPGTRLTVT.